There are many counts of the clone carrying this T cell receptor (beta chain). Its antigen is undetermined. The source of the sample is a study of blood T cells in healthy people across ages. Findings and limits, study-wide: Roughly linear declines in TCR beta diversity per million T cells occurred with age.

Primed by a sample-barcoded 5' primer and a J-beta primer mix, a second PCR proceeded for about 6 to 12 cycles. TCRdb re-called the 5' RACE reads with MiXCR, one entry per CDR3 protein. Of around 900,000 distinct CDR3 sequences in the sample, about 30% are singletons; the top ten hold approximately 15%. This TCR derives from a woman older than 75 in good health. Input material: blood.

For the CDR3, the DNA is TGTGCCAGCAGCTTAACTTGGGACAGGGGGGGCCCCCTAGCCAAAAACATTCAGTACTTC. This gives the protein CASSLTWDRGGPLAKNIQYF. The chain recombines TRBV11-2 with TRBJ2-4; 11 bases fit TRBD1. From germline, CDR1 is SGHAT and CDR2 FQNNGV. The CDR3 totals 20 residues. The V gene end was trimmed by 2 bases and the J gene end by 0 bases; junction bases not matched to a gene: 12.